This T cell receptor (beta chain) stems from a study of blood T cell repertoires in COVID-19 (dated by TCRdb to about 2020). Describing the broader study: Samples from collaborators originated in the United States, Italy and Spain and spanned both the acute and convalescent phases of COVID-19. The material from the prospective study consisted of cDNA or gDNA derived from T cells, B-cell-depleted T cells, or PBMCs. The dataset comprised deeply sampled blood TCRbeta repertoires from subjects exposed to, actively infected with, or recovered from COVID-19. The repertoires were released in a freely available public database meant as a resource for research on the immune response to SARS-CoV-2. Samples were obtained from the ongoing ImmuneRACE study (first 160 participants) and from 950 to 1,500 subjects provided by 6 global collaborators. A de-identified subject ID, COVID-19 status, age in years and sex were almost always included in the sample metadata. Where available, HLA class I and class II types were taken from metadata supplied by the sample provider and were not determined by assay-based typing.

TCRbeta CDR3 regions were amplified from genomic DNA by means of the immunoSEQ Assay, a bias-controlled multiplex PCR. As for the authors' bioinformatics: Within the assay, amplification of reference gene primers was used to estimate how many nucleated cells each sample contained. To quantify the absolute abundance of each unique TCRbeta CDR3 rearrangement, sequence reads were collapsed and filtered. For each sample, productive Simpson clonality was calculated by taking the square root of Simpson's diversity index across productive rearrangements. Drawn from immuneACCESS, this table holds only the in-frame rearrangements with V and J called that TCRdb kept. Clones are partly lost; checked studies trace under half to an unresolved V gene and leave the rest unexplained. That table furnishes V, J and clone size, whereas the DNA furnished D and trimming. The sample table lists 40,000 to 50,000 clones, roughly 84% of them with a count of one. The ten largest clones represent approximately 59% of the sample.

The collaborating institutions used their own protocols to collect whole blood in K2EDTA tubes. Collaborator samples were shipped for TCRbeta analysis as frozen whole blood, isolated PBMCs, or DNA extracted from either sample type. Comments on this clone: Its binding antigen is unknown. It has no much larger one-base neighbor in the sample; base qualities were not kept.

Broader findings and caveats from the paper: The quantity of clinical and demographic metadata differed by source and by participant and was supplied without curation.

Unmatched junction bases come to 8, with V trimmed by 8 bases and J by 5 bases. Reading the germline V gene (reference sequence) gives CDR1 GTSNPN and CDR2 SVGIG. CDR3 length: 14 amino acids, cysteine to phenylalanine. The sequence is cut down to CDR3 DNA, 42 bases in frame from base 1. Recombination connected TRBV30 to TRBJ1-6, with 8 junctional bases fitting TRBD1. Sequencing was performed on peripheral blood. This clonotype was obtained from a man aged 70-80 years with acute or convalescent COVID-19. The CDR3 has the sequence CAGSRGRDNSPLHF. The sequenced DNA: TGTGCCGGATCCAGGGGGCGGGATAATTCACCCCTCCACTTT. Supplemented by the reference TRBV30 and TRBJ1-6 proteins around the CDR3, the complete variable domain is SQTIHQWPATLVQPVGSPLSLECTVEGTSNPNLYWYRQAAGRGLQLLFYSVGIGQISSEVPQNLSASRPQDRQFILSSKKLLLSDSGFYLCAGSRGRDNSPLHFGNGTRLTVT.